These 19 T cell receptor beta chains originate from one sample sequenced in a study of T-cell reconstitution after alpha-beta-depleted transplantation in children. A TCRbeta library incorporating unique molecular identifiers was prepared. TCRdb re-derived calls from the PCR reads in MiXCR, one entry per CDR3 protein. This table has fewer than 500,000 distinct CDR3 sequences, roughly 43% appearing once. This specimen consisted of PBMCs, obtained before TCRalphabeta/CD19-depleted stem cell transplant. These receptors all stem from a girl aged 2-9 years with aplastic anemia, due to receive a stem cell transplant.

The chain employs TRBV5-5 and TRBJ2-7, with D maybe TRBD2 (5 bases). Germline values: CDR1 SGHKS, CDR2 YYEKEE (reference sequence). This CDR3 has 15 amino acids. Trimming took 1 base from V and 4 from J, leaving 15 bases between them. The CDR3 coding sequence is TGTGCCAGCAGCTTGCACGACACCCCGGGGTACGAGCAGTACTTC. This sequence encodes CASSLHDTPGYEQYF.

This clonotype was detected many times. The chain uses TRBV7-2 and TRBJ2-1, with TRBD1 as a possible D gene (5 bases). V was trimmed by 3 bases and J by 6 bases, leaving 12 bases between them. The CDR3 extends over 14 amino acids. CDR1 is SGHTA, CDR2 FQGNSA, per germline. Written as DNA, the CDR3 is TGTGCCAGCAGCTTGCAGGGAATCGGCAATGAGCAGTTCTTC. This gives the protein CASSLQGIGNEQFF. The whole variable domain, filled in from reference TRBV7-2 and TRBJ2-1, reads GAGVSQSPSNKVTEKGKDVELRCDPISGHTALYWYRQSLGQGLEFLIYFQGNSAPDKSGLPSDRFSAERTGGSVSTLTIQRTQQEDSAVYLCASSLQGIGNEQFFGPGTRLTVL.

Here the CDR3 DNA reads TGTGCCAGCAGCTTTCGCGGGGGGTCGTACGAGCAGTACTTC. It translates to CASSFRGGSYEQYF. The chain employs TRBV7-9 and TRBJ2-7, with 8 bases aligning to TRBD2. The CDR3 contains 14 residues. V was pared by 3 bases and J by 4 bases, with 5 bases of the junction left unmatched. Per germline, CDR1 SEHNR and CDR2 FQNEAQ (reference sequence).

The chain has TRBV7-6 and TRBJ2-7; 7 bases are shared with TRBD1. CDR1 SGHVS and CDR2 FNYEAQ come from the germline V gene. V was pared by 5 bases and J by 2 bases, with 6 bases of the junction left unmatched. The CDR3 covers 14 residues. As DNA, the CDR3 is TGTGCCAGCAGCCGACAGGGATCCACCTACGAGCAGTACTTC. Its translation: CASSRQGSTYEQYF. Drawing the rest from reference TRBV7-6 and TRBJ2-7, the complete variable domain is GAGVSQSPRYKVTKRGQDVALRCDPISGHVSLYWYRQALGQGPEFLTYFNYEAQQDKSGLPNDRFSAERPEGSISTLTIQRTEQRDSAMYRCASSRQGSTYEQYFGPGTRLTVT.

The V gene is TRBV11-1, the J gene TRBJ2-7; no clear D. The germline V gene has CDR1 SGHAT and CDR2 FQDESV (reference sequence). The CDR3 consists of 15 residues. V dropped 6 bases and J dropped 2 bases, with 17 bases sitting between them. The CDR3 DNA reads TGTGCCAGCAGATTCCGACTGGACCCAGCCTACGAGCAGTACTTC. It encodes CASRFRLDPAYEQYF.

About this clonotype itself: This may arise from a read error, as a much more abundant clone is one base away. The gene calls are TRBV20-1 and TRBJ2-7; 11 nucleotides agree with TRBD2. The germline V gene encodes CDR1 DFQATT and CDR2 SNEGSKA (reference sequence). The CDR3 spans 15 residues. This CDR3 reads CCARDLAGGSYEQYF. CDR3 sequence (DNA): TGCTGTGCTAGAGACTTAGCGGGAGGGTCCTACGAGCAGTACTTC.

This clonotype has ten or more counts. The genes are TRBV5-1 and TRBJ1-1; D is possibly TRBD1 (6 bases). Germline lookup yields CDR1 SGHRS and CDR2 YFSETQ. This CDR3 spans 15 amino acids. V lost 4 bases and J 5 bases, leaving 18 bases between the germline ends. In DNA form, the CDR3 reads TGCGCCAGCAGCATTACACAGGGAAAGGGGACTGAAGCTTTCTTT. Protein: CASSITQGKGTEAFF.

V gene TRBV25-1 combines with J gene TRBJ2-5; D unclear. Trimming took 4 bases from V and 0 from J, leaving 6 bases between them. Per germline, CDR1 MGHDK and CDR2 SYGVNS. The CDR3 sequence is 13 residues long. The CDR3 spells CASSVLYQETQYF. The CDR3 DNA is TGTGCCAGCAGTGTGCTATACCAAGAGACCCAGTACTTC.

Many counts were recorded for this clonotype. The chain links TRBV4-3 to TRBJ2-7; D is uncertain. Germline values: CDR1 LGHNA, CDR2 YSLEER. The ends were cut back, 5 bases at V and 4 bases at J, with 18 bases in the middle. The CDR3 sequence is 15 residues long. CDR3 bases: TGCGCCAGCAGCGACCTGGCAGGAAAGAGTTACGAGCAGTACTTC. This gives the protein CASSDLAGKSYEQYF.

This clonotype was seen only a few times. V and J are TRBV5-1 and TRBJ2-7, with D tentatively TRBD2 (6 bases). V was clipped by 7 bases and J by 3 bases, with 20 bases between them. CDR3 length: 15 residues. Germline CDR1 is SGHRS and CDR2 is YFSETQ. The DNA for the CDR3 is TGCGCCAGCCGGAAGGATACGGGAGCCAACTACGAGCAGTACTTC. This gives the protein CASRKDTGANYEQYF.

The chain recombines TRBV20-1 with TRBJ2-2, with D possibly being TRBD2 (6 bases). The V and J ends lost 7 bases and 6 bases respectively, with 15 bases between them. This CDR3 region has 13 residues. The germline V gene has CDR1 DFQATT and CDR2 SNEGSKA (reference sequence). The CDR3 DNA sequence: TGCAGTGTCGGGTCAGCGGGCGCCGGGGAGCTGTTTTTT. This codes for CSVGSAGAGELFF.

The V gene is TRBV3-1, the J gene TRBJ2-7; TRBD2 agrees at 8 bases. V gave up 1 base and J gave up 9 bases; unmatched junction bases: 14. The CDR3 is 16 residues long. Germline V gives CDR1 LGHDT, CDR2 YNNKEL (reference sequence). CDR3 amino acids: CASSQVTGLGFMGQYF. DNA of the CDR3: TGTGCCAGCAGCCAAGTAACGGGACTAGGATTCATGGGGCAGTACTTC.

The chain employs TRBV20-1 and TRBJ2-4; 11 nucleotides agree with TRBD1. Germline values: CDR1 DFQATT, CDR2 SNEGSKA (reference sequence). V shed 3 bases, J shed 0 bases, and the junction held 10 bases outside the gene matches. The length of the CDR3 is 18 residues. This CDR3 is CSASRDRGYPSAKNIQYF. CDR3 DNA sequence: TGCAGTGCTAGCCGGGACAGGGGGTACCCTTCAGCCAAAAACATTCAGTACTTC.

The chain carries TRBV7-2 and TRBJ2-7, with D unresolved. Germline values: CDR1 SGHTA, CDR2 FQGNSA. The CDR3 is 14 residues long. The V end lost 5 bases, the J end lost 3 bases, and 14 bases lay between the germline ends. The CDR3 DNA reads as TGTGCCAGCAGCCGCCCCCGAATCGACTACGAGCAGTACTTC. Translation: CASSRPRIDYEQYF.

This clonotype has more than one count but fewer than ten. CDR3 nucleotides: TGCAGTGCTGGACGCCAGGCGGGGCTAGCGGGAGTGGGGGAGCAGTACTTC. Translating gives CSAGRQAGLAGVGEQYF. This chain uses TRBV20-1 with TRBJ2-7, with 10 bases that match TRBD2. The CDR3 is 17 amino acids. Germline CDR1 DFQATT, CDR2 SNEGSKA (reference sequence). The trim removed 5 bases at V and 7 bases at J, leaving 20 bases unmatched.

This chain uses TRBV7-9 with TRBJ2-3, with TRBD2 identical over 11 bases. V dropped 4 bases and J dropped 2; count of bases not matched to a gene: 5. Germline CDR1 SEHNR, CDR2 FQNEAQ (reference sequence). The CDR3 length is 16 residues. The CDR3 loop reads CASSSLAGGLTDTQYF. In nucleotides, the CDR3 is TGTGCCAGCAGCTCTCTAGCGGGAGGTCTCACAGATACGCAGTATTTT.

This chain links TRBV6-5 with TRBJ1-5, with TRBD1 matching over 8 bases. The junction had 6 bases not matched to a gene; V was cut back by 0 bases and J by 2 bases. The CDR3 consists of 17 residues. Germline V gives CDR1 MNHEY, CDR2 SVGAGI. CDR3 nucleotides: TGTGCCAGCAGTTACTCGGCAGGGGGCGTGGGCAATCAGCCCCAGCATTTT. Protein product: CASSYSAGGVGNQPQHF.

The chain links TRBV5-1 to TRBJ2-1, with D possibly called TRBD1 or TRBD2 (7 bases each). From germline, CDR1 is SGHRS and CDR2 YFSETQ. Trimming removed 3 bases from V and 2 bases from J, with 12 bases in between. This CDR3 comprises 15 residues. CDR3 region: CASSSGGVAYNEQFF. CDR3 DNA: TGCGCCAGCAGCTCAGGGGGGGTGGCCTACAATGAGCAGTTCTTC.

The V call is TRBV12-3 or TRBV12-4, the J call TRBJ2-3; 7 bases match TRBD2. The CDR3 loop spans 15 amino acids. V shed 6 bases and J 5 bases; nucleotides not matched to a gene: 11. CDR3 nucleotides: TGTGCCAGCAGATTACAGACTAGCAGAGGAGATACGCAGTATTTT. It encodes CASRLQTSRGDTQYF.